These 4 T cell receptor beta chains originate from one sample sequenced in a study of spatial heterogeneity in lung cancer. TCRdb independently ran MiXCR on the 5' RACE reads; one entry per CDR3 protein. The table includes 40,000 to 45,000 distinct CDR3 sequences, about 13% detected once. Time point defined: sample taken at primary tumor resection. Whole RNA obtained from tumor, nontumor lung or frozen PBMC underwent sequencing without sorting. The input for sequencing was PBMCs, taken at surgery. The receptors were gathered from a male donor with early-stage non-small cell lung cancer.

This clonotype was counted only a few times. The J gene is TRBJ2-2, the V gene TRBV7-8; D perhaps matches TRBD2 (5 bases). CDR1 and CDR2 from the germline V gene are SGHVS and FQNEAQ. V was trimmed by 5 bases and J by 4 bases, leaving 14 bases between them. The CDR3 has 15 residues. In DNA, the CDR3 is TGTGCCAGCAGCCCGGTCGGAGGAGTCACCGGGGAGCTGTTTTTT. This codes for CASSPVGGVTGELFF. The entire variable domain, with the rest obtained from reference TRBV7-8 and TRBJ2-2, is as follows: GAGVSQSPRYKVAKRGQDVALRCDPISGHVSLFWYQQALGQGPEFLTYFQNEAQLDKSGLPSDRFFAERPEGSVSTLKIQRTQQEDSAVYLCASSPVGGVTGELFFGEGSRLTVL.

There are a few counts of this clonotype. The chain has TRBV7-9 and TRBJ2-2; D assignment may be TRBD1 or TRBD2 (5 bases each). The V gene's germline CDR1 is SEHNR and CDR2 FQNEAQ (reference sequence). The CDR3 sequence is 16 residues long. The ends were cut back, 5 bases at V and 0 bases at J, with 13 bases in the middle. In nucleotides, the CDR3 is TGTGCCAGCAGCCCCGCACGGGACCCGAACACCGGGGAGCTGTTTTTT. It encodes CASSPARDPNTGELFF. Full variable domain (outside the CDR3, taken from reference TRBV7-9 and TRBJ2-2): DTGVSQNPRHKITKRGQNVTFRCDPISEHNRLYWYRQTLGQGPEFLTYFQNEAQLEKSRLLSDRFSAERPKGSFSTLEIQRTEQGDSAMYLCASSPARDPNTGELFFGEGSRLTVL.

The table lists this clonotype with many counts. The V and J genes are TRBV2 and TRBJ2-5; D tentatively fits TRBD1 or TRBD2 (5 bases each). Trimming cost V 6 bases and J 7 bases, with 18 bases left between them. Germline V gene data show CDR1 as SNHLY and CDR2 as FYNNEI. The CDR3 loop spans 14 amino acids. The DNA for the CDR3 is TGTGCCAGCAGCCCGGGACGGCCGACGTTGACCCAGTACTTC. This gives the protein CASSPGRPTLTQYF. The full variable domain, its missing parts supplied by reference TRBV2 and TRBJ2-5, is EPEVTQTPSHQVTQMGQEVILRCVPISNHLYFYWYRQILGQKVEFLVSFYNNEISEKSEIFDDQFSVERPDGSNFTLKIRSTKLEDSAMYFCASSPGRPTLTQYFGPGTRLLVL.

This clonotype was detected only a few times. This chain connects TRBV14 to TRBJ1-1; D gene unclear. The ends were cut back, 1 base at V and 1 base at J, with 16 bases in the middle. Germline CDR1 is SGHDN and CDR2 is FVKESK. The CDR3 extends over 17 amino acids. Written as DNA, the CDR3 is TGTGCCAGCAGCCAAGTGGAGATGAGCTTTTCGAACACTGAAGCTTTCTTT. Translating gives CASSQVEMSFSNTEAFF.